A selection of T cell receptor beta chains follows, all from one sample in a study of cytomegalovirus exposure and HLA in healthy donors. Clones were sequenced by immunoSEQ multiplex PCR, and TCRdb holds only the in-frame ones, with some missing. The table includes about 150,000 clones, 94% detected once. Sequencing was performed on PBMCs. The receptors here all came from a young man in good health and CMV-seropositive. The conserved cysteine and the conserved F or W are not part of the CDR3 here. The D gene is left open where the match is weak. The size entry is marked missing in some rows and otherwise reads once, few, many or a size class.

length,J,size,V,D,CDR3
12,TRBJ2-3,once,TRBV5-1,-,ASSFSGPSDTQY
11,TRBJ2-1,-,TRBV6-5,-,ASSYDLHNEQF
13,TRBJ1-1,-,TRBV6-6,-,ASRRGVEGSTEAF
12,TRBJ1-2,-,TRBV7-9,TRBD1,ASSSDRGSYGYT
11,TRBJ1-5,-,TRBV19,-,ASSKRQAQPQH
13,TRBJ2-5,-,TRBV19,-,ASSIARGVGETQY
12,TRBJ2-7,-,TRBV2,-,ASLAGQGNYEQY
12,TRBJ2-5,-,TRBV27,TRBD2,ASRAGGPQGTQY
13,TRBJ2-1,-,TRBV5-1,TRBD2,ASSLISGSTDEQF
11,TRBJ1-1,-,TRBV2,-,ASSELENTEAF
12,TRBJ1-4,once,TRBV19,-,ATSLDRNNEKLF
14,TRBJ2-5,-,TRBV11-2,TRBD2,ASSLDPGLVGETQY
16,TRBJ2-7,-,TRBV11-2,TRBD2,ASSFRLLGRAEFDEQY
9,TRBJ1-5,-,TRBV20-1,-,SASLGWPQH
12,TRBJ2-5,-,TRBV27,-,ASSLNLAKETQY
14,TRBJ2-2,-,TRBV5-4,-,ASNTDSRALAGELF
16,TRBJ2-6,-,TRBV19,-,ASSIFFGGISGANVLT
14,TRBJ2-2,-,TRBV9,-,ASSVGAGSDTGELF
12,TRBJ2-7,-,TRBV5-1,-,ASSPQGFEDEQY
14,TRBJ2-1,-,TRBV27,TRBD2,ASSSLTSGGRGRQF
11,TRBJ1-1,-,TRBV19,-,ASSMGSEREAF
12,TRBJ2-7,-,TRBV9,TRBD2,ASSVGSGSYEQY
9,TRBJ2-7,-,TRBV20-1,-,SARDGAVWS
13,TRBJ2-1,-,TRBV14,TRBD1,ASSRDREAYNEQF
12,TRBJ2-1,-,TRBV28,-,ASTRVSRRNEQF
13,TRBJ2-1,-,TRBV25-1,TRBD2,ASSLAGGAYNEQF
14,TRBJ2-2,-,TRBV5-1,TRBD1,ASSLLGTGGTGELF
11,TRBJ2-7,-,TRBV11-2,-,ASSYFISYEQY
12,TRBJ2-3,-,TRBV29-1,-,SVGLAASTDTQY